A single sample gave rise to the 2 T cell receptor beta chains below, sequenced in a study of OX40 agonist ivuxolimab in advanced cancers. Library prep was done by the immunoSEQ multiplex PCR assay. TCRdb limited this immuneACCESS table to in-frame rearrangements with V and J called. A share of clones is missing; checked studies link under half to unresolved V genes, and the rest is unexplained. This sample gives roughly 79,000 clones in total; less than 95% of them show up just once. The biggest ten clones account for under 2% of the sample. The input for sequencing was CD4+ or CD8+ T cells sorted from blood, taken in a trial of the OX40 agonist ivuxolimab. These receptors originate from an adult with an advanced solid tumor such as melanoma, head and neck, liver or kidney cancer.

The chain is built from TRBV30 and TRBJ1-5; D unresolved. This CDR3 region has 14 residues. CDR1 and CDR2 (germline): GTSNPN, SVGIG (reference sequence). The V end lost 1 base, the J end lost 3 bases, and 10 bases lay between the germline ends. This chain's CDR3 is CAWSEAGLNQPQHF. CDR3 sequence (DNA): TGTGCCTGGAGTGAGGCGGGCCTCAATCAGCCCCAGCATTTT.

This chain links TRBV5-4 with TRBJ2-7; 7 bases match TRBD2. This CDR3 spans 16 amino acids. The junction had 12 bases not matched to a gene; V was cut back by 1 base and J by 5 bases. From germline, CDR1 is SGHNT and CDR2 YYREEE (reference sequence). CDR3 in amino acids: CASSLSGRAILNEQYF. DNA of the CDR3: TGTGCCAGCAGCTTGAGTGGGAGGGCAATATTGAACGAGCAGTACTTC.